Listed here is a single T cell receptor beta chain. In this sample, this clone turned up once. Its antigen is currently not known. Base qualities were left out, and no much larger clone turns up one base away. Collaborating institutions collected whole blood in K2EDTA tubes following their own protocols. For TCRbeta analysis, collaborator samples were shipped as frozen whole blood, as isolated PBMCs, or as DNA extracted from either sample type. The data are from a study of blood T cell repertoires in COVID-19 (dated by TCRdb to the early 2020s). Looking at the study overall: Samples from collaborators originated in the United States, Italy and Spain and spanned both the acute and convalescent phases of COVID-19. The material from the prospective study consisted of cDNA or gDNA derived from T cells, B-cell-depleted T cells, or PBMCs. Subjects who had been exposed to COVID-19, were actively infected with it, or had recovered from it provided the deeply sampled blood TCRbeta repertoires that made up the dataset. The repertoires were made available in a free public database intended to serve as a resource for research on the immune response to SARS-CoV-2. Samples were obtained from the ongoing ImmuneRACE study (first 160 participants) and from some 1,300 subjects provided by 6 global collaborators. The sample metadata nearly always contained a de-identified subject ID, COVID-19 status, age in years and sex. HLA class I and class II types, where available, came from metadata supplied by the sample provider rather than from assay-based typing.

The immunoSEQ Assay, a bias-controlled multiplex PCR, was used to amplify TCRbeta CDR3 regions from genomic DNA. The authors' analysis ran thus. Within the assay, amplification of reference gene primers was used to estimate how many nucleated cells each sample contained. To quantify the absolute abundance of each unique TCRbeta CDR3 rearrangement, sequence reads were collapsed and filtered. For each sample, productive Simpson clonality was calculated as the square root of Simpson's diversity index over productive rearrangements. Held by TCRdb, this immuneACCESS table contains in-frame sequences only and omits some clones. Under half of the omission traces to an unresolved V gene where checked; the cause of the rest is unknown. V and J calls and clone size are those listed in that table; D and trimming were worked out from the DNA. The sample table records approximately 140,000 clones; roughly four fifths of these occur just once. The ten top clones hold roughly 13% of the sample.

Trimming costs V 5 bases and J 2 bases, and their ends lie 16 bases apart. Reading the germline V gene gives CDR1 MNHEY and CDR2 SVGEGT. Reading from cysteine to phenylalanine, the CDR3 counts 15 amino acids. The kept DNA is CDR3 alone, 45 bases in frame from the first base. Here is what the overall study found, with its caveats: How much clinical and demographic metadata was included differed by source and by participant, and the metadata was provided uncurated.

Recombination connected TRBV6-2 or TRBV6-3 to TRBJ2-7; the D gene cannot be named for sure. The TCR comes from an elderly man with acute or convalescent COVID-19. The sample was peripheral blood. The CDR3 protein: CASSNFRQTTYEQYF. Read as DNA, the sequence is TGTGCCAGCAGTAATTTCAGGCAGACCACCTACGAGCAGTACTTC.